The rows below give T cell receptor beta chains drawn from one sample of a study of T cells in Graves' hyperthyroidism and ophthalmopathy. Each CDR3 protein is one row after TCRdb ran MiXCR on the multiplex PCR reads. Among about 520,000 distinct CDR3 sequences listed, around 21% were seen once. Sequenced material: blood. The origin of the receptors is a man in his late teens or twenties with Graves' hyperthyroidism. The CDR3 runs from the conserved cysteine through the conserved F or W. Each record gives: J gene, D gene, clone size, V gene, CDR3 protein, CDR3 DNA. The D gene is left open where the match is weak. Size tells how often a clone was seen (once, few, many) or the class of an expanded clone, and some rows leave it out.

TRBJ1-3 | - | once | TRBV2 | CASIPSTGTGNTIYF | TGTGCCAGCATCCCTTCGACAGGAACTGGAAACACCATATATTTT
TRBJ1-1 | - | many | TRBV28 | CASSLGADPPNTEAFF | TGTGCCAGCAGTTTGGGGGCAGATCCCCCGAACACTGAAGCTTTCTTT
TRBJ2-2 | TRBD2 | many | TRBV7-8 | CASSLSGGGRNTGELFF | TGTGCCAGCAGCTTAAGTGGCGGGGGGAGGAACACCGGGGAGCTGTTTTTT
TRBJ1-1 | - | many | TRBV19 | CASSIFWDMNTEAFF | TGTGCCAGTAGTATTTTTTGGGATATGAACACTGAAGCTTTCTTT
TRBJ1-5 | TRBD1 | many | TRBV5-5 | CASSLAGGAQPQHF | TGTGCCAGCAGCTTAGCAGGGGGCGCCCAGCCCCAGCATTTT
TRBJ2-2 | TRBD1 | - | TRBV10-3 | CAIPGQGSTGELFF | TGTGCCATCCCGGGACAGGGTTCCACCGGGGAGCTGTTTTTT
TRBJ2-7 | TRBD1 | many | TRBV15 | CATSPDRARVEQYF | TGTGCCACCAGTCCGGACAGGGCGAGGGTCGAGCAGTACTTC
TRBJ2-4 | - | - | TRBV6-1 | CATGMSPGNIKYF | TGTGCCACCGGAATGAGCCCAGGGAACATTAAGTACTTC
TRBJ1-1 | TRBD1 | many | TRBV7-9 | CASSTFQGARTEAFF | TGTGCCAGCAGCACTTTTCAGGGGGCCCGCACTGAAGCTTTCTTT
TRBJ1-5 | TRBD1 | many | TRBV10-2 | CASTNYRGGINQPQHF | TGCGCCAGCACCAACTACAGGGGAGGTATCAATCAGCCCCAGCATTTT
TRBJ1-1 | TRBD1 | - | TRBV6-1 | CASREPGTGVYTEAFF | TGTGCCAGCAGGGAACCCGGGACAGGGGTTTACACTGAAGCTTTCTTT